This entry is about one T cell receptor (beta chain). This clonotype was detected ten times or more. Its target antigen remains unknown. No base quality information exists; no much larger clone differs at one position. Every donor in the study was a healthy Caucasian. Three pairs of female monozygotic twins, all aged roughly 18 to 29 years, were included in the twin cohort. CD4+ and CD8+ T cell populations were isolated with positive isolation kits from Invitrogen. This specimen belongs to a study of identical twins (dated by TCRdb to the mid-2010s). At the level of the whole study: To test whether fetal clonotypes persist, this study deep-sequenced TCR alpha and beta repertoires from monozygotic twins, from unrelated adults of various ages, and from cord blood. Replicate twin experiments were performed at different times using different library preparation protocols to rule out contamination.

Broad study findings and their caveats: Compared with coincidental sharing between unrelated individuals, out-of-frame TCR alpha sequences shared between twins showed an excess of sequences with low generation probability. Recombination models systematically underestimated out-of-frame TCR alpha sharing in monozygotic twins but agreed with sharing between unrelated individuals. Conclusions relied on cross-sectional statistical analysis, since the same donors could not be followed over many years. Zero-insertion analyses could be partly confounded by invariant T cells such as MAIT and iNKT, although diverse VJ usage argued against such confounding for most clonotypes. A weaker excess of twin sharing was found in beta out-of-frame sequences because the signal-to-noise ratio was lowered by fewer shared sequences. Fewer insertions were carried by abundant cord blood beta clonotypes; a weaker similar trend was observed in young adult naive repertoires, while no such trend was observed in memory repertoires.

The library was generated by 5' RACE. Sequenced on an Illumina HiSeq 2000. Template switching added a universal primer binding site, and the final cDNA carried a unique molecular identifier that allowed TCR cDNA molecules to be counted accurately. Specific primers in the conserved constant-segment region were used to synthesize first-strand cDNA for the TCR alpha and beta chains. To control for contamination, each cDNA library was double barcoded with a SMART-Mk sample barcode plus Illumina barcodes. TruSeq adapter sequences and Illumina sample barcodes were added in two successive PCR steps. The TCR alpha and beta cDNA libraries were sequenced on the Illumina HiSeq platform using custom primers. Concerning the study's data processing: Raw reads were processed with MiGEC to extract unique molecular identifiers, and MiXCR was used to determine CDR3 positions. Recombination models were inferred per individual with the repgenHMM and IGoR tools using an EM algorithm. The tcR package in R was used for shared clonotype analysis, with sharing normalized by the product of cloneset sizes. To study raw recombination without the effects of thymic and clonal selection, out-of-frame nonproductive sequences were analyzed. TCRdb applied fastp at Q25 and MiXCR to the public reads, then kept only in-frame beta chains. Each entry is one CDR3 protein sequence, shown with its most common DNA and genes. None of the V and J calls come from the authors' own analysis; TCRdb made them. The sample records 300,000 to 400,000 distinct CDR3 sequences, about 12% of which are singletons. More than 6% of the sample is held by the ten biggest clonotypes.

In addition, the sample was reused for a study of yellow fever vaccine responses in identical twins. The second study reports: According to the authors, the vaccine-induced T cell response in identical twins seemed to be partly convergent and partly specific to each individual. The study precisely tracked vaccine-responding T cell clones in identical twins.

The receptor's source is a woman aged 18-35 years in good health. The sample taken for sequencing was CD8+ T cells sorted from blood.

The nucleotide sequence reads TGTGCCAGCAGCCACCCCGGGGGAAATAACTATGGCTACACCTTC. This gives the protein CASSHPGGNNYGYTF. Here the chain combines TRBV7-8 and TRBJ1-2, and possibly TRBD1, on 5 matching bases. The CDR3 holds 15 amino acids from the cysteine to the phenylalanine. Only the CDR3 portion is preserved as DNA: 45 bases, with reading frame beginning at the first base. Sequences SGHVS (CDR1) and FQNEAQ (CDR2) are obtained from the germline V gene. Trimming takes 5 bases from V and 1 base from J, and the germline ends sit 14 bases apart.